Described below is a single T cell receptor (beta chain) sequence and its context. The antigen is undetermined. This entry is derived from a study of blood T cells in healthy people across ages. Individuals who donated were healthy Caucasians from Russia aged about 6 to 100. Notes on the study in general: Comparison with aged donors showed that long-lived donors had more naive CD4+ cells and higher diversity.

Then a second PCR, running roughly 7 to 11 cycles, was carried out with a sample-barcoded 5' primer and a J-beta primer mix. Every single cDNA molecule received a tag from a template-switch adaptor with 12 random nucleotides. TCRdb recomputed calls from the 5' RACE reads with MiXCR, one row per CDR3 protein. The sample includes about 580,000 distinct CDR3 sequences, roughly 48% of them seen just once. The germline V gene encodes CDR1 MNHNS and CDR2 SASEGT. CDR3 length: 16 amino acids. V was pared by 1 base and J by 9 bases, with 7 bases of the junction left unmatched. What was sequenced was blood. The TCR was taken from a man older than 75 in good health. The chain employs TRBV6-1 and TRBJ2-1; 12 bases fit TRBD1. The CDR3 nucleotides read TGTGCCAGCAGTGAAGTGGGGGACAGGGGGCTACTTGAGCAGTTCTTC. Protein: CASSEVGDRGLLEQFF.